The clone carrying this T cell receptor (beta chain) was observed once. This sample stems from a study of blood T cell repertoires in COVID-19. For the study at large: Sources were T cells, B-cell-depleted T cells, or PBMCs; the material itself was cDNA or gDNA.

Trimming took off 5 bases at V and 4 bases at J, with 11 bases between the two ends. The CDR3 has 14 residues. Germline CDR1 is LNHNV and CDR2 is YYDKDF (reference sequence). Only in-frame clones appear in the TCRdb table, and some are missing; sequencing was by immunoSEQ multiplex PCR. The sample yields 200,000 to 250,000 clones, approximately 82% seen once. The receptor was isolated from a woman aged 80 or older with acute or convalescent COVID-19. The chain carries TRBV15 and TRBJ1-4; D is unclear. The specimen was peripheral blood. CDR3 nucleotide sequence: TGTGCCACCAGCCCACGGTCGAATAATGAAAAACTGTTTTTT. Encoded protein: CATSPRSNNEKLFF.